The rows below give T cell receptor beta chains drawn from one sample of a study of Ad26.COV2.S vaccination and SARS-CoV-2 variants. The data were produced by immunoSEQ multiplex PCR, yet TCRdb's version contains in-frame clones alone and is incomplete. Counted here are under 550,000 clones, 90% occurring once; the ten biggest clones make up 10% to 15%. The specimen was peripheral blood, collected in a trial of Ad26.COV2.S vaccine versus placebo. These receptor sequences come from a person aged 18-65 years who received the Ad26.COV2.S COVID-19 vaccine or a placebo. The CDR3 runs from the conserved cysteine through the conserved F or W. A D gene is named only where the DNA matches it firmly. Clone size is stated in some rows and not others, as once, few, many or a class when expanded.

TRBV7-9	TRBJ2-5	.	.	TGTGCCAGCAGCTTAAGACGGACTAAACCCCAAGAGACCCAGTACTTC	CASSLRRTKPQETQYF
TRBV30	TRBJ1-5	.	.	TGTGCCTGGAGTGTAGACAGCCGCAATCAGCCCCAGCATTTT	CAWSVDSRNQPQHF
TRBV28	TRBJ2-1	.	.	TGTGCCAGCAGCCGACCCCTTAGCGGATACAATGAGCAGTTCTTC	CASSRPLSGYNEQFF
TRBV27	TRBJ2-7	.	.	TGTGCCAGCAGTTTAAGGTTGCTGGGTTACGAGCAGTACTTC	CASSLRLLGYEQYF
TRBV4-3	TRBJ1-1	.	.	TGCGCCAGCAGCCAAGATTCCAGGAACACTGAAGCTTTCTTT	CASSQDSRNTEAFF
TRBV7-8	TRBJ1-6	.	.	TGTGCCAGCACCTGGGTCCCACAAACACCCCTCCACTTT	CASTWVPQTPLHF
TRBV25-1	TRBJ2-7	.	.	TGTGCCAGCAGTGGTCCAGCCCAGTACGAGCAGTACTTC	CASSGPAQYEQYF
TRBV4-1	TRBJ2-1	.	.	TGCGCCAGCAGCCAAGATTACTCCACCTACAATGAGCAGTTCTTC	CASSQDYSTYNEQFF
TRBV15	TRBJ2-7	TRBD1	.	TGTGCCACCAGTTCAGACAGGGCCACCTACGAGCAGTACTTC	CATSSDRATYEQYF
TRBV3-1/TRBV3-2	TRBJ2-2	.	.	TGTGCCAGCAGCCAAGATCGGAATAGCCATAACACCGGGGAGCTGTTTTTT	CASSQDRNSHNTGELFF
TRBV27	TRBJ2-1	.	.	TGTGCCAGCGGGGTGGAGGGCTACAATGAGCAGTTCTTC	CASGVEGYNEQFF
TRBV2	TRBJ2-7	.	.	TGTGCCAGCAGCCAGTCCCAGGCGGAGGACTACGAGCAGTACTTC	CASSQSQAEDYEQYF
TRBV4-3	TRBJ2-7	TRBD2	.	TGCGCCAGCAGCCCCGGGACTACACCCACCTACGAGCAGTACTTC	CASSPGTTPTYEQYF
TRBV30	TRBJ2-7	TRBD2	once	TGTGCCTGGAGTTCCAGTCTAGCGGGAGTCGAGCAGTACTTC	CAWSSSLAGVEQYF
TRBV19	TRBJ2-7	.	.	TGTGCCAGTAGTATGGCCTCCTCGAGCTCCTACGAGCAGTACTTC	CASSMASSSSYEQYF
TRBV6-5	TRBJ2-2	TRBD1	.	TGTGCCAGCAGAACCGGGACAGGCGGATCCGGGGAGCTGTTTTTT	CASRTGTGGSGELFF
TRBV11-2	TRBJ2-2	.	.	TGTGCCAGCAGCGCGTACAGGGCCCCGAACACCGGGGAGCTGTTTTTT	CASSAYRAPNTGELFF
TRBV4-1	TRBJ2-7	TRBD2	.	TGCGCCAGCAGCCAGCCAGTAGCGGGAGGGTCCTACGAGCAGTACTTC	CASSQPVAGGSYEQYF
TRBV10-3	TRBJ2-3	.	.	TGTGCCATCAGTGAGGGCGCAGCGTACACAGATACGCAGTATTTT	CAISEGAAYTDTQYF
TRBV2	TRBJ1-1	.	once	TGTGCCAGCAGTCTGCAGGGATTAACTGAAGCTTTCTTT	CASSLQGLTEAFF
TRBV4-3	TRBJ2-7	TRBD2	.	TGCGCCAGCAGCCAAGATCGCAGACTAGCGGGAGACAGCGAGCAGTACTTC	CASSQDRRLAGDSEQYF
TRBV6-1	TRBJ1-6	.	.	TGTGCCAGCAGTGAAGCGCCTTGGGGGCTGAGCTCCTATAATTCACCCCTCCACTTT	CASSEAPWGLSSYNSPLHF
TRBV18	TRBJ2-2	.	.	TGTGCCAGCTCGGACAATGCGAACACCGGGGAGCTGTTTTTT	CASSDNANTGELFF
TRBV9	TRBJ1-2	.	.	TGTGCCAGCAGCGCAGAACTCGGACGGGATCTCTATGGCTACACCTTC	CASSAELGRDLYGYTF
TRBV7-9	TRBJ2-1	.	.	TGTGCCAGCAGCGCAAAGCGGAGCTCCTACAATGAGCAGTTCTTC	CASSAKRSSYNEQFF
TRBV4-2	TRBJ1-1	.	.	TGTGCCAGCAGCCAAGGGTCCTCTGGGGACACTGAAGCTTTCTTT	CASSQGSSGDTEAFF
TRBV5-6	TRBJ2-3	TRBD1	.	TGTGCCAGCAGCTTGTTCAAGGGACAGGAGTCAGGTACGCAGTATTTT	CASSLFKGQESGTQYF
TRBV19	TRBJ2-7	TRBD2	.	TGTGCCAGTAGTATAGGATCGACTAGCGGGAGGTACGAGCAGTACTTC	CASSIGSTSGRYEQYF
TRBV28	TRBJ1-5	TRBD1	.	TGTGCCAGCAGTTTGACAGGGGGCAGGAGCAATCAGCCCCAGCATTTT	CASSLTGGRSNQPQHF
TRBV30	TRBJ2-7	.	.	TGTGCCTGGAGTGCCCCGGGCGAGCAGTACTTC	CAWSAPGEQYF
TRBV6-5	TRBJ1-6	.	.	TGTGCCAGCAGGTTCGGAGGGAAGTCACCCCTCCACTTT	CASRFGGKSPLHF
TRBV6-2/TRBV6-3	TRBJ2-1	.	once	TGTGCCAGCAGTGAGGGTTACAATGAGCAGTTCTTC	CASSEGYNEQFF
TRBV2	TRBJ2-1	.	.	TGTGCCAGCAGGAGCTCCTACAATGAGCAGTTCTTC	CASRSSYNEQFF
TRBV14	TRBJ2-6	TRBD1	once	TGTGCCAGCAGCCGGGGACAGTTTACCTCTGGGGCCAACGTCCTGACTTTC	CASSRGQFTSGANVLTF
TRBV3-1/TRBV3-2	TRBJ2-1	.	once	TGTGCCAGCAGCCAAGTCGGTTCCTACAATGAGCAGTTCTTC	CASSQVGSYNEQFF
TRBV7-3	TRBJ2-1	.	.	TGTGCCAGCAGCTTCGACAGTACCTACAATGAGCAGTTCTTC	CASSFDSTYNEQFF
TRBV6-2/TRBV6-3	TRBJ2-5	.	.	TGTGCCAGCAGTTACTTATCTTTGGAGACCCAGTACTTC	CASSYLSLETQYF
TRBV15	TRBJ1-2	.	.	TGTGCCACCAGCAGAGACCTGACAGACTATGGCTACACCTTC	CATSRDLTDYGYTF
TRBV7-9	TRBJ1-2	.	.	TGTGCCAGCAGCTTAGCGGGCGGCTATGGCTACACCTTC	CASSLAGGYGYTF
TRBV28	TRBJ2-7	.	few	TGTGCCAGCAGTTTAGAGGGTGAAACCTACGAGCAGTACTTC	CASSLEGETYEQYF
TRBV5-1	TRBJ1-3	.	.	TGCGCCAGCAGCTTGGAGGGGGACGAGGGGCACACCATATATTTT	CASSLEGDEGHTIYF
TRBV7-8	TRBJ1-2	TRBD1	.	TGTGCCAGCAGCTTATCCCGGGACAGGGCCTATGGCTACACCTTC	CASSLSRDRAYGYTF
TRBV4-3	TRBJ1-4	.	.	TGCGCCAGCAGCCAAGGTTTAGCCGAAAAACTGTTTTTT	CASSQGLAEKLFF
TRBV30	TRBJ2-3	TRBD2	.	TGTGCCTGGAGTGCCGGTCTAGCGGGAGCGCTTCGGACGCAGTATTTT	CAWSAGLAGALRTQYF
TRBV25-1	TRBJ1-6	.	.	TGTGCCAGCAGTGCTGGGGGGCTTCGCTCCTATAATTCACCCCTCCACTTT	CASSAGGLRSYNSPLHF
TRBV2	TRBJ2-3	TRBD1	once	TGTGCCAGCAGCTTGGGGAGGACAGGGAGGACAGATACGCAGTATTTT	CASSLGRTGRTDTQYF
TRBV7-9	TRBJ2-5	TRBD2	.	TGTGCCAGCAGCTTAGTCGCTAGCGGGAGAGGAGAGACCCAGTACTTC	CASSLVASGRGETQYF
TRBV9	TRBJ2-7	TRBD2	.	TGTGCCAGCAGCGAGAGCGGGAGCCTCTCCTACGAGCAGTACTTC	CASSESGSLSYEQYF
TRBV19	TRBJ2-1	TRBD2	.	TGTGCCAGTAGTGAGAGCGGGAGGGAATACAATGAGCAGTTCTTC	CASSESGREYNEQFF
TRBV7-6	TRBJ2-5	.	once	TGTGCCAGCAGCCGCACAGGGAAAGAGACCCAGTACTTC	CASSRTGKETQYF
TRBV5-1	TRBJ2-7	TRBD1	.	TGCGCCAGCAGCCCGGGACAGGGACGCGTCGAGCAGTACTTC	CASSPGQGRVEQYF
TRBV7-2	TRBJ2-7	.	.	TGTGCCAGCAGCAGGACACTCTCCTACGAGCAGTACTTC	CASSRTLSYEQYF
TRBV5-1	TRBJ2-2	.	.	TGCGCCAGCAGCTTGATACTAACGAACACCGGGGAGCTGTTTTTT	CASSLILTNTGELFF
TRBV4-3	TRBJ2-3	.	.	TGCGCCAGCAGCCAAGATCGGGATGGTGCAGATACGCAGTATTTT	CASSQDRDGADTQYF
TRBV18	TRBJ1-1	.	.	TGTGCCAGCTCATCACAACAATCAACAGGTGGATCCCGTATGGGGGGGGCTTTCTTT	CASSSQQSTGGSRMGGAFF